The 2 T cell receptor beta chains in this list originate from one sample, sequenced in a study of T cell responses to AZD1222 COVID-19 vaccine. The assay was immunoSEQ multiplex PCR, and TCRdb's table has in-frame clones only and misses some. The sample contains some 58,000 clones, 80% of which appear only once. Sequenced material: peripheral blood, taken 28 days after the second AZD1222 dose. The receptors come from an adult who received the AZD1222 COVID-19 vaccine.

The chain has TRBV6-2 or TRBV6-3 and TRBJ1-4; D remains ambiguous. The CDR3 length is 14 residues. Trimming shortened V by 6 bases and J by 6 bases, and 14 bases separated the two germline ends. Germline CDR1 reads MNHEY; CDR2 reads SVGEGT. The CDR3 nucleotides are TGTGCCAGCAGCAAGTCACGACGGGATGAAAAACTGTTTTTT. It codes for CASSKSRRDEKLFF.

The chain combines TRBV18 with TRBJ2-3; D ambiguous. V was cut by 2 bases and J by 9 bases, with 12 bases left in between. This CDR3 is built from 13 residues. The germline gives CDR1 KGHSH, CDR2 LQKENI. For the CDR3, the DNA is TGTGCCAGCTCACCAAGGCAGGAAAACACGCAGTATTTT. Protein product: CASSPRQENTQYF. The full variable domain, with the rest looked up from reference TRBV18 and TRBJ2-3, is NAGVMQNPRHLVRRRGQEARLRCSPMKGHSHVYWYRQLPEEGLKFMVYLQKENIIDESGMPKERFSAEFPKEGPSILRIQQVVRGDSAAYFCASSPRQENTQYFGPGTRLTVL.